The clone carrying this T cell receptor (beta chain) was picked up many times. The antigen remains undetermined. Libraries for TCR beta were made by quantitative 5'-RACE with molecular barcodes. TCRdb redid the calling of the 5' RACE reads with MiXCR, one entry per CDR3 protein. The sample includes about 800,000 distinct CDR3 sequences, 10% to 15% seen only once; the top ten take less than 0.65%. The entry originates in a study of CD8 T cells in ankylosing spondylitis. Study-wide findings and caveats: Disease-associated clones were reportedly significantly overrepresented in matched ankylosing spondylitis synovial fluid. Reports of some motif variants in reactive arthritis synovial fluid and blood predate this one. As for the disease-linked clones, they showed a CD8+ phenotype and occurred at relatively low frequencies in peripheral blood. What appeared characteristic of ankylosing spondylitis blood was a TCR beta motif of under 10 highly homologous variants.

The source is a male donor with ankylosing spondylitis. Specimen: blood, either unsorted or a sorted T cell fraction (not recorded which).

CDR3 coding DNA: TGTGCCAGCAGCTTAAATGGCTATGGCTACACCTTC. This codes for CASSLNGYGYTF. The genes are TRBV7-3 and TRBJ1-2; no reliable D call. V was cut by 1 base and J by 4 bases, with 4 bases left in between. CDR1 and CDR2 from the germline V gene are SGHTA and FQGTGA. The length of the CDR3 is 12 residues.